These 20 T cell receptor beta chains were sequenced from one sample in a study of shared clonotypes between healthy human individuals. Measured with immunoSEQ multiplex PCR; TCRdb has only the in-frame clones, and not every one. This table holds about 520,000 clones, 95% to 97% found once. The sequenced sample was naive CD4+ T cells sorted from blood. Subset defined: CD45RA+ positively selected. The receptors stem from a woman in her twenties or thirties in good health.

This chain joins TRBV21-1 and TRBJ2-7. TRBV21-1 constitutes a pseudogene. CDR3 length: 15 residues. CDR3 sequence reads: CASSKDLRWDYEQYF. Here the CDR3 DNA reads TGTGCCAGCAGCAAAGATTTGCGATGGGACTACGAGCAGTACTTC.

In DNA form, the CDR3 reads TGCGCCAGCAGGGGCGGGATCACAGATACGCAGTATTTT. Residues: CASRGGITDTQYF. The chain recombines TRBV5-1 with TRBJ2-3; TRBD2 might be the D (6 bases). The germline gives CDR1 SGHRS, CDR2 YFSETQ. V was pared by 5 bases and J by 2 bases, with 9 bases between. The CDR3 contains 13 residues.

CDR3 sequence reads: CASSPPSGSETQYF. In DNA form, the CDR3 reads TGTGCCAGCTCACCCCCTAGCGGGAGCGAGACCCAGTACTTC. The chain links TRBV18 to TRBJ2-5; 10 nucleotides align to TRBD2. V shed 3 bases, J shed 5 bases, and the junction held 3 bases outside the gene matches. The CDR3 consists of 14 residues. Germline V gives CDR1 KGHSH, CDR2 LQKENI.

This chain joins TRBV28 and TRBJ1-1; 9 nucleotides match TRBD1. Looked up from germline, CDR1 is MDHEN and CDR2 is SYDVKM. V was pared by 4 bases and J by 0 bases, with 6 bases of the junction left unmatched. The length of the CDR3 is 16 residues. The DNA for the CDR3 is TGTGCCAGCAGTTCGGGACAGGGACTGGTGAACACTGAAGCTTTCTTT. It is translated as CASSSGQGLVNTEAFF. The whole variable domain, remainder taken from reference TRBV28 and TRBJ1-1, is DVKVTQSSRYLVKRTGEKVFLECVQDMDHENMFWYRQDPGLGLRLIYFSYDVKMKEKGDIPEGYSVSREKKERFSLILESASTNQTSMYLCASSSGQGLVNTEAFFGQGTRLTVV.

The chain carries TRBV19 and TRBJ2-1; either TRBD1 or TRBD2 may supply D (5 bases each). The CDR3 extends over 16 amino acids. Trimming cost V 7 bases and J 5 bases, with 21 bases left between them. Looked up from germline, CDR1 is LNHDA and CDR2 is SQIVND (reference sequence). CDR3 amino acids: CASTPIGAQPHNEQFF. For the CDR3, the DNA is TGTGCCAGTACCCCCATCGGGGCCCAACCGCACAATGAGCAGTTCTTC.

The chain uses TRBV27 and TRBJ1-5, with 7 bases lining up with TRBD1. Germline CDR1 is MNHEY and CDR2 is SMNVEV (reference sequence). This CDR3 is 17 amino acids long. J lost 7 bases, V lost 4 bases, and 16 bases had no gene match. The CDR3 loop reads CASSSLRQGGPQQPQHF. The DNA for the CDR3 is TGTGCCAGCAGTTCCCTCCGACAGGGAGGCCCGCAACAGCCCCAGCATTTT.

CDR3 coding DNA: TGTGCCAGCAGTTTTCGGCAGGGGGCCCTATTGGTGTCCGAGCAGTACTTC. The encoded protein is CASSFRQGALLVSEQYF. The rearrangement joins TRBV28 to TRBJ2-7; 8 bases are shared with TRBD1. Germline CDR1 is MDHEN and CDR2 is SYDVKM. The CDR3 sequence is 17 residues long. Losses at the gene ends were 3 bases for V and 6 bases for J; bases not matched to a gene: 16.

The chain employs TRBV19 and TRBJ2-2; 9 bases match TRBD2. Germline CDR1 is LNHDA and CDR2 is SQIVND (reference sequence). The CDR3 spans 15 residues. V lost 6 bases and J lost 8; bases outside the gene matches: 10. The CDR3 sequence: CASRELAGVTGELFF. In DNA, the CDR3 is TGTGCCAGTAGGGAGTTAGCGGGAGTAACGGGGGAGCTGTTTTTT.

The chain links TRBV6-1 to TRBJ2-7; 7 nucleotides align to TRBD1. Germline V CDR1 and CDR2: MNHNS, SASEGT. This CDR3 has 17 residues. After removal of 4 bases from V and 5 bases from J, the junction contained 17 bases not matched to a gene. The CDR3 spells CASSGLGRGRRNHEQYF. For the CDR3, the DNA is TGTGCCAGCAGTGGGCTGGGTAGGGGGCGAAGAAACCACGAGCAGTACTTC.

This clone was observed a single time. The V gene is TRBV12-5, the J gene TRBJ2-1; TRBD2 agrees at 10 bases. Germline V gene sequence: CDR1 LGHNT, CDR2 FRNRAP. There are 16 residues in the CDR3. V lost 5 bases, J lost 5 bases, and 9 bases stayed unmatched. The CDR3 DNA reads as TGTGCTAGTGGTCTCCGGGAGCGGGAGGGAAACAATGAGCAGTTCTTC. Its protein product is CASGLREREGNNEQFF.

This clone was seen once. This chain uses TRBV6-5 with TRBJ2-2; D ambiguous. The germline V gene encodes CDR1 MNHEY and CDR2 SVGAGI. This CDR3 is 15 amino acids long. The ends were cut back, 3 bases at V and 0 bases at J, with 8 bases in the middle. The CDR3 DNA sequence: TGTGCCAGCAGTTATGCGGCAACGAACACCGGGGAGCTGTTTTTT. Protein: CASSYAATNTGELFF.

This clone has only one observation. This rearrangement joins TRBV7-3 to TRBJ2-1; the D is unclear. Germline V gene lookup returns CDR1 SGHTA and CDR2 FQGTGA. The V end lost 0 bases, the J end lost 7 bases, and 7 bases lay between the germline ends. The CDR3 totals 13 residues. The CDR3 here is CASSLTSANEQFF. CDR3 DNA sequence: TGTGCCAGCAGCTTAACGTCGGCGAATGAGCAGTTCTTC.

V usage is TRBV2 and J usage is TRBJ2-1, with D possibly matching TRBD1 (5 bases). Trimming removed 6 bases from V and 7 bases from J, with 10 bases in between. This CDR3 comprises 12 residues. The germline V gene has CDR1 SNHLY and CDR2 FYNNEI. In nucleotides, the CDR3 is TGTGCCAGCAGATGGGGCTCAAATGAGCAGTTCTTC. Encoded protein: CASRWGSNEQFF. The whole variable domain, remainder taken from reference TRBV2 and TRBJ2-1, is EPEVTQTPSHQVTQMGQEVILRCVPISNHLYFYWYRQILGQKVEFLVSFYNNEISEKSEIFDDQFSVERPDGSNFTLKIRSTKLEDSAMYFCASRWGSNEQFFGPGTRLTVL.

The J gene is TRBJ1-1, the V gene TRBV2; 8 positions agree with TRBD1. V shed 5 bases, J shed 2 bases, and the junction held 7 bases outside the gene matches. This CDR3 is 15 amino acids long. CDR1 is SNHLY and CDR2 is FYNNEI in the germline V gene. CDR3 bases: TGTGCCAGCAGTATTTATGGACAGGGCAACACTGAAGCTTTCTTT. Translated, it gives CASSIYGQGNTEAFF.

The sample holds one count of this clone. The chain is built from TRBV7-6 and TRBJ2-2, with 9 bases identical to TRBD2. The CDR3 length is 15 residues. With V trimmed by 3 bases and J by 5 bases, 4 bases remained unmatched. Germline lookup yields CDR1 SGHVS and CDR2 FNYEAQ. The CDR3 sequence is CASSLALAGTGELFF. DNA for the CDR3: TGTGCCAGCAGCTTGGCGCTAGCGGGAACCGGGGAGCTGTTTTTT.

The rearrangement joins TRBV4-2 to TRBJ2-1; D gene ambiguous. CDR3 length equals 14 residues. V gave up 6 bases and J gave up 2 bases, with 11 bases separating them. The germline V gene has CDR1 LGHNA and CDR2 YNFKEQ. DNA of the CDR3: TGTGCCAGCAGTTCCCAGCAGGCCTACAATGAGCAGTTCTTC. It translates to CASSSQQAYNEQFF.

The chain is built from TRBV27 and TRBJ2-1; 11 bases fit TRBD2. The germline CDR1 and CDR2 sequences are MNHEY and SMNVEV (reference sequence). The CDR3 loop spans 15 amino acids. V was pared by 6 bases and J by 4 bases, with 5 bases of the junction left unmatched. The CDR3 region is CASSVTSGGYNEQFF. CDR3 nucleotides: TGTGCCAGCAGCGTTACTAGCGGGGGTTACAATGAGCAGTTCTTC.

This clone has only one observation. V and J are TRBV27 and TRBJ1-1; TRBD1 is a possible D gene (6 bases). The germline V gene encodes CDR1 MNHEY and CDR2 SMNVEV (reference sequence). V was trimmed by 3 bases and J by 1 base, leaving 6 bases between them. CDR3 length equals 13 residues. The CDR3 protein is CASSLDRNTEAFF. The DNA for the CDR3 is TGTGCCAGCAGTTTGGACAGGAACACTGAAGCTTTCTTT.

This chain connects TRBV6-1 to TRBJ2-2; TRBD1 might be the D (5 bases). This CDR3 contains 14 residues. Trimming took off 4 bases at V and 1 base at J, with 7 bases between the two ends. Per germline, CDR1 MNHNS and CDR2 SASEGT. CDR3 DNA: TGTGCCAGCAGTGGACAGCAGAACACCGGGGAGCTGTTTTTT. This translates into CASSGQQNTGELFF.

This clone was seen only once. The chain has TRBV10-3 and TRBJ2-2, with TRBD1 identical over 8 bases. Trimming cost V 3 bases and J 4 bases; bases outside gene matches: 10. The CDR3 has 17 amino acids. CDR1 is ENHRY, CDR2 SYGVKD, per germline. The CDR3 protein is CAISERQGSVGTGELFF. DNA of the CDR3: TGTGCCATCAGTGAACGACAGGGGAGCGTTGGCACCGGGGAGCTGTTTTTT.